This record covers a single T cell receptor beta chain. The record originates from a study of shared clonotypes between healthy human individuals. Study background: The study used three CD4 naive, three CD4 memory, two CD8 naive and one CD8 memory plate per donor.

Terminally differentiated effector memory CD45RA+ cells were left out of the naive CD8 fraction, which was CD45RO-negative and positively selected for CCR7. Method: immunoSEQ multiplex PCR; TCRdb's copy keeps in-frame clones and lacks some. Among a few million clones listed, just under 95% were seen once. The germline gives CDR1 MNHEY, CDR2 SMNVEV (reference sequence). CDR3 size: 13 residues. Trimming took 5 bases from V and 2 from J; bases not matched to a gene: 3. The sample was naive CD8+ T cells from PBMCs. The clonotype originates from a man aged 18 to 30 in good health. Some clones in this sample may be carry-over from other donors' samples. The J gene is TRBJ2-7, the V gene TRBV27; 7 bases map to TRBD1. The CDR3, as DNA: TGTGCCAGCAGTAAGACAGGGACCTACGAGCAGTACTTC. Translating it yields CASSKTGTYEQYF.